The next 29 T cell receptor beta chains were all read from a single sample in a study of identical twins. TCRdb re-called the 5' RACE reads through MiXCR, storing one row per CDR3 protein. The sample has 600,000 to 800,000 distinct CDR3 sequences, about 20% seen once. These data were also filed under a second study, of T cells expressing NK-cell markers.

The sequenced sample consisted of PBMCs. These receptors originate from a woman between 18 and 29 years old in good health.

Written as DNA, the CDR3 is TGTGCCAGCAGGCTCCAGAACACCTATGGCTACACCTTC. It translates to CASRLQNTYGYTF. This chain links TRBV5-6 with TRBJ1-2; D not certain. The ends were cut back, 5 bases at V and 4 bases at J, with 12 bases in the middle. The CDR3 totals 13 residues. Looked up from germline, CDR1 is SGHDT and CDR2 is YYEEEE.

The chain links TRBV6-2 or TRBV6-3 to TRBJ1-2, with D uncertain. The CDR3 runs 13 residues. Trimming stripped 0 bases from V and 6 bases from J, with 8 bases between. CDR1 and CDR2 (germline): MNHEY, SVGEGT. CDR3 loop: CASSYSTANGYTF. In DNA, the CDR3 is TGTGCCAGCAGTTACTCAACAGCTAATGGCTACACCTTC.

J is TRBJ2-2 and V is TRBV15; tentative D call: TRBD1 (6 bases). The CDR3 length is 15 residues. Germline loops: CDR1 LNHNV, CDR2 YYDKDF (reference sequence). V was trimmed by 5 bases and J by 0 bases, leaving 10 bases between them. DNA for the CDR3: TGTGCCACCAGCCCCCGGACAGCGAACACCGGGGAGCTGTTTTTT. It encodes CATSPRTANTGELFF.

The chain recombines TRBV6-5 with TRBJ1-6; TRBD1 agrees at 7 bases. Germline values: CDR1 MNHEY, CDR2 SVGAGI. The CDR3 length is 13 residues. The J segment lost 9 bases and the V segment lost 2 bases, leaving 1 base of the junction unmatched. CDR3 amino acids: CASSYRDSSPLHF. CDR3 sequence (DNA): TGTGCCAGCAGTTACCGGGACAGTTCACCCCTCCACTTT.

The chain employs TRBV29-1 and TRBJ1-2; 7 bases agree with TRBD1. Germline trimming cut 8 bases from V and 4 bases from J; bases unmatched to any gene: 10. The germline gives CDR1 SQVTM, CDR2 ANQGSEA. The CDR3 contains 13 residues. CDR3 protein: CSLWDSTIYGYTF. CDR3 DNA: TGCAGCCTATGGGACAGCACTATCTATGGCTACACCTTC.

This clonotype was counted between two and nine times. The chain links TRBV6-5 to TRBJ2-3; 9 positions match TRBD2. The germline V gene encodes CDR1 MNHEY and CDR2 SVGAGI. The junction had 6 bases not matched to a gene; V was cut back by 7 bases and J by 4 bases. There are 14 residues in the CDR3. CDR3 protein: CASKFGGGADTQYF. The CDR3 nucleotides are TGTGCCAGCAAGTTCGGCGGGGGGGCAGATACGCAGTATTTT.

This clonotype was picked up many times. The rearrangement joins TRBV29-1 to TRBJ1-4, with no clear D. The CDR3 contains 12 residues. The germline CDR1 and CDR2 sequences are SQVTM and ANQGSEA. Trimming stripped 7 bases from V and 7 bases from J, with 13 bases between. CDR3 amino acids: CSGGLSGEKLFF. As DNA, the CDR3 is TGCAGCGGAGGACTTTCCGGTGAAAAACTGTTTTTT.

DNA of the CDR3: TGTGCCAGCAGAACGTACTGGGACAGGGAGAATATAGGGGTCTACGAGCAGTACTTC. Amino acids: CASRTYWDRENIGVYEQYF. V and J are TRBV6-1 and TRBJ2-7, with TRBD1 identical over 9 bases. The V gene end was trimmed by 6 bases and the J gene end by 3 bases; junction bases not matched to a gene: 21. Looked up from germline, CDR1 is MNHNS and CDR2 is SASEGT. There are 19 residues in the CDR3.

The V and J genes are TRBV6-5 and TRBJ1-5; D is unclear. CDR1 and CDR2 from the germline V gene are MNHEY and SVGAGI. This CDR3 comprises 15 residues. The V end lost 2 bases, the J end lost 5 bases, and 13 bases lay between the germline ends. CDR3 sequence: CASSYTGETHQPQHF. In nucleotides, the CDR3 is TGTGCCAGCAGTTACACTGGGGAAACACATCAGCCCCAGCATTTT.

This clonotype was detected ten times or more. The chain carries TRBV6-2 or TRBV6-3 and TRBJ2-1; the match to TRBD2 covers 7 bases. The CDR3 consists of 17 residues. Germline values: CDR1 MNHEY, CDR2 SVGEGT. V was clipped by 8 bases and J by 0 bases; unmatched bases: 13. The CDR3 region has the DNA TGTGCCAGCCGGGAGTCTAGCGGCTCCTTCTCCTACAATGAGCAGTTCTTC. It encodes CASRESSGSFSYNEQFF.

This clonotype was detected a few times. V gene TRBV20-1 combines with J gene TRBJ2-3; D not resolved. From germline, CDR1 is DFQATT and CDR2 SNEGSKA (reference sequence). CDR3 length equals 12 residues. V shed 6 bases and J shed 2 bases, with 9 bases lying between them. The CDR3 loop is CSATDLTDTQYF. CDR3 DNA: TGCAGTGCCACGGACCTCACAGATACGCAGTATTTT.

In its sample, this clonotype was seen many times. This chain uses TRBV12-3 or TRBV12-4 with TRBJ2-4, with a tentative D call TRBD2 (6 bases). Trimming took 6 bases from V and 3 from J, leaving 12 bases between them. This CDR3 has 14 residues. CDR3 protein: CASSLGGLKNIQYF. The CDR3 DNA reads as TGTGCCAGCAGCCTCGGAGGGCTCAAAAACATTCAGTACTTC.

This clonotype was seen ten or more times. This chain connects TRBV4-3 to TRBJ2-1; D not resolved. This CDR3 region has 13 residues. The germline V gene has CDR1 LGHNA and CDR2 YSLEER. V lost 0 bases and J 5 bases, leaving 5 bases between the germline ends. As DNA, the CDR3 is TGCGCCAGCAGCCAAGATCGGGACAATGAGCAGTTCTTC. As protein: CASSQDRDNEQFF.

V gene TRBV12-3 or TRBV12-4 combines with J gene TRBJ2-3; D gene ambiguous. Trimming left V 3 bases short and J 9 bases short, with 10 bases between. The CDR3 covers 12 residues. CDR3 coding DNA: TGTGCCAGCAGTTTGGGCGTTAGGACGCAGTATTTT. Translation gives CASSLGVRTQYF.

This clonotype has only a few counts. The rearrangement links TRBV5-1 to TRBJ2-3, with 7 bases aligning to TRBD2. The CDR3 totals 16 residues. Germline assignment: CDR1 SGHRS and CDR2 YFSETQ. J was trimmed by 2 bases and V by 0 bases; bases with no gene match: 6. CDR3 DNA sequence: TGCGCCAGCAGCTTGGGTCCTAGCGGAGACACAGATACGCAGTATTTT. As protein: CASSLGPSGDTDTQYF.

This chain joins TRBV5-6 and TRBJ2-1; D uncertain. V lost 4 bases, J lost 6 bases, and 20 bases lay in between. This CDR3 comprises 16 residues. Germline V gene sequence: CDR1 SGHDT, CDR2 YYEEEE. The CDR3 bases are TGTGCCAGCAGCCCGCTGTACAGCGTGTCTCTCAATGAGCAGTTCTTC. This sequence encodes CASSPLYSVSLNEQFF. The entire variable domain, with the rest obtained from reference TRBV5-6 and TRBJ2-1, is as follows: DAGVTQSPTHLIKTRGQQVTLRCSPKSGHDTVSWYQQALGQGPQFIFQYYEEEERQRGNFPDRFSGHQFPNYSSELNVNALLLGDSALYLCASSPLYSVSLNEQFFGPGTRLTVL.

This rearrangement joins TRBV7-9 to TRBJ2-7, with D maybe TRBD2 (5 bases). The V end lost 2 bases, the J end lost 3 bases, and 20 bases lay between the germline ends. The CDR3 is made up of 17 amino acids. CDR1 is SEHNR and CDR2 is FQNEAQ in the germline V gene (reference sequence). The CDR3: CASSLRDHDTVDYEQYF. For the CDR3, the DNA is TGTGCCAGCAGCTTACGGGATCATGACACTGTAGACTACGAGCAGTACTTC.

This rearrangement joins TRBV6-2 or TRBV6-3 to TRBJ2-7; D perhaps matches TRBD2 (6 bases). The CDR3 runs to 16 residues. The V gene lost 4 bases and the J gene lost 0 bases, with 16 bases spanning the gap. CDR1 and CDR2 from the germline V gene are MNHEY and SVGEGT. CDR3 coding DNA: TGTGCCAGCAGTTGGAGGTACCAGCGGGTCTCCTACGAGCAGTACTTC. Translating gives CASSWRYQRVSYEQYF.

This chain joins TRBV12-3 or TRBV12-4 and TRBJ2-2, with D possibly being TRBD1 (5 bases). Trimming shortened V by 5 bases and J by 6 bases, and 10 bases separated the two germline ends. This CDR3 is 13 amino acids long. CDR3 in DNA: TGTGCCAGCAGTCTCCGGACATCCGGGGAGCTGTTTTTT. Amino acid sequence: CASSLRTSGELFF.

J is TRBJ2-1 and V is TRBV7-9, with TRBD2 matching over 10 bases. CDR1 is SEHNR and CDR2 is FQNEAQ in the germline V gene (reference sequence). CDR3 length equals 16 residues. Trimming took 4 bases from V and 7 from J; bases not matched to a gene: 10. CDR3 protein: CASSSVLAGERNEQFF. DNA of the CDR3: TGTGCCAGCAGCTCGGTCCTAGCGGGAGAGAGAAATGAGCAGTTCTTC.

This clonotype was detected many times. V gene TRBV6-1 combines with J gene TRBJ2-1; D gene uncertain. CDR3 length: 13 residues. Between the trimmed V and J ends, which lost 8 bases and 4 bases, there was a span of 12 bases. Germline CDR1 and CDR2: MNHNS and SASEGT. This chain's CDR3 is CASRSSAYNEQFF. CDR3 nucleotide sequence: TGTGCCAGCCGGAGTTCAGCATACAATGAGCAGTTCTTC.

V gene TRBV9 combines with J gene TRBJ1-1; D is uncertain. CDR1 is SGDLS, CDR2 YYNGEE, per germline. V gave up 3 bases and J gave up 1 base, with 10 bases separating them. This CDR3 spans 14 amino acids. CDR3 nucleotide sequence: TGTGCCAGCAGCGCCTACGACGGGAACACTGAAGCTTTCTTT. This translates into CASSAYDGNTEAFF.

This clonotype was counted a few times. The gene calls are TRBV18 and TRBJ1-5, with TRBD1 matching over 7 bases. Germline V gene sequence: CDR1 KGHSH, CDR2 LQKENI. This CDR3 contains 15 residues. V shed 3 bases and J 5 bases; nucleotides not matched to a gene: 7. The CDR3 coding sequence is TGTGCCAGCTCACCTGGCACAGGGGCATATCAGCCCCAGCATTTT. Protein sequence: CASSPGTGAYQPQHF.

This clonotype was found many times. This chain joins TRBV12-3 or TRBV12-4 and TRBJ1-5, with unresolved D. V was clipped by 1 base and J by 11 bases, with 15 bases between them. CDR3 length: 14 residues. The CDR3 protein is CASSLGGDARAQHF. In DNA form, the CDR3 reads TGTGCCAGCAGTTTAGGAGGCGACGCCCGGGCCCAGCATTTT.

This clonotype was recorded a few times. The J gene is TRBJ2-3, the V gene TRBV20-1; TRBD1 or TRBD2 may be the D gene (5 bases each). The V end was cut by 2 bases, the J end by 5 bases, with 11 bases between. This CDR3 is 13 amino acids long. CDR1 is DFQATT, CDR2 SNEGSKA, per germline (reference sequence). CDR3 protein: CSARTGLRDTQYF. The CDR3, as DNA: TGCAGTGCTAGAACGGGGCTTCGAGATACGCAGTATTTT.

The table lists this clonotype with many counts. Written as DNA, the CDR3 is TGTGCCAGCAGTTTCCGATCCACTAGCGACAATGAGCAGTTCTTC. Translation: CASSFRSTSDNEQFF. The rearrangement links TRBV12-3 or TRBV12-4 to TRBJ2-1; 7 nucleotides align to TRBD2. The V and J ends lost 3 bases and 5 bases, in that order; junction bases with no gene match: 7. The CDR3 is 15 amino acids.

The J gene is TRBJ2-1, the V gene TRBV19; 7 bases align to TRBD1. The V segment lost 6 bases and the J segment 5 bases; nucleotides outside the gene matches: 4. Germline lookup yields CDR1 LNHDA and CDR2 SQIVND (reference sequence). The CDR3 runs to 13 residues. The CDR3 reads CASREQGHNEQFF. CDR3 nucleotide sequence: TGTGCCAGTAGGGAACAGGGGCACAATGAGCAGTTCTTC.

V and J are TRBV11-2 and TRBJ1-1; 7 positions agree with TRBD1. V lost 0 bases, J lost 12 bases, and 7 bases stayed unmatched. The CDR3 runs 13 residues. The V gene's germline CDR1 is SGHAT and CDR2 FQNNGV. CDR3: CASSLDRQGKTFF. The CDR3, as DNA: TGTGCCAGCAGCTTAGACCGACAGGGTAAAACTTTCTTT. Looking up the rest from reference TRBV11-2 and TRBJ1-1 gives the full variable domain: EAGVAQSPRYKIIEKRQSVAFWCNPISGHATLYWYQQILGQGPKLLIQFQNNGVVDDSQLPKDRFSAERLKGVDSTLKIQPAKLEDSAVYLCASSLDRQGKTFFGQGTRLTVV.

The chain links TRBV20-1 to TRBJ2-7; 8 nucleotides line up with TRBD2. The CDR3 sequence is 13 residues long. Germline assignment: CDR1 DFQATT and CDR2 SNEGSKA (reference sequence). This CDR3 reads CSAAGGGRYEQYF. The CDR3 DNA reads TGCAGCGCTGCGGGGGGCGGGCGTTACGAGCAGTACTTC.